This T cell receptor (beta chain) was found in a study of spatial heterogeneity in lung cancer. Whole-study results and caveats: The appearance of ubiquitous expanded tumor TCRs in blood was greater at resection than follow-up.

This clonotype was seen repeatedly, ten times or more. The antigen remains unidentified. This CDR3 has 15 amino acids. The germline V gene encodes CDR1 SQVTM and CDR2 ANQGSEA. The germline V and J ends were trimmed by 6 bases and 0 bases, with 17 bases remaining between them. In TCRdb, the 5' RACE reads were re-called with MiXCR into one record per CDR3 protein. The sample carries 40,000 or so distinct CDR3 sequences, 7.5% recorded once. Time point denoted: sample taken at primary tumor resection. Samples were donated by 72 untreated early-stage non-small cell lung cancer patients. The chain carries TRBV29-1 and TRBJ1-1, with D tentatively TRBD1 (6 bases). Here the sequenced sample was PBMCs, taken at surgery. This sequence was found in a male donor with early-stage non-small cell lung cancer. The CDR3 DNA follows: TGCAGCGTCAGGGGCCTCCGCCGGTTGAACACTGAAGCTTTCTTT. It specifies CSVRGLRRLNTEAFF.